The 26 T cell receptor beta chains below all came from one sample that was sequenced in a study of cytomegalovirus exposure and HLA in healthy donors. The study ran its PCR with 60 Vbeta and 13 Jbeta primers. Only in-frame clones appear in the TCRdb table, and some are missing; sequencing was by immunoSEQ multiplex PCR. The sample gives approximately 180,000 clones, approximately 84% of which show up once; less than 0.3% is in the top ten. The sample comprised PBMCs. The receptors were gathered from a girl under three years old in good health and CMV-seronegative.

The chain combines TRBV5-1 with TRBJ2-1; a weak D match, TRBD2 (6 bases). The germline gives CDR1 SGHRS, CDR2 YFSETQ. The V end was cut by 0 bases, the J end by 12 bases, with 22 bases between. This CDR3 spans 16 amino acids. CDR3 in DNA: TGCGCCAGCAGCTTGGTTGCTAGCGTGACACTAATGAGGCAGTTCTTC. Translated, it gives CASSLVASVTLMRQFF.

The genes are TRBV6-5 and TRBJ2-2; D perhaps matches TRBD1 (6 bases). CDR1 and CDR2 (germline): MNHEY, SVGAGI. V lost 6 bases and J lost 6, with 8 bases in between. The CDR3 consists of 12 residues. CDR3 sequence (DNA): TGTGCCAGCAGACAGGGCGCCGGGGAGCTGTTTTTT. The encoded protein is CASRQGAGELFF.

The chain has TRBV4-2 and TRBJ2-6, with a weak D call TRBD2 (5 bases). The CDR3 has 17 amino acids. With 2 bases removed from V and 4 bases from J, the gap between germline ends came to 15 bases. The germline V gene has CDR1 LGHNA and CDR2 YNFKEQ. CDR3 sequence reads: CASSQRERAQGANVLTF. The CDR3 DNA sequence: TGTGCCAGCAGCCAACGTGAGAGGGCGCAGGGGGCCAACGTCCTGACTTTC.

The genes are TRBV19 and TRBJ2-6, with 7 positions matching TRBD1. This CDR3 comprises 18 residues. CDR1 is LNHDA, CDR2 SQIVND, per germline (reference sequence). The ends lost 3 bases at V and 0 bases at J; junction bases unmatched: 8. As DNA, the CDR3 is TGTGCCAGTAGTATTGGCTACAGGGGTAGCTCTGGGGCCAACGTCCTGACTTTC. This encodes CASSIGYRGSSGANVLTF. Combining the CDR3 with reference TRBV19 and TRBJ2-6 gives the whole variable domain DGGITQSPKYLFRKEGQNVTLSCEQNLNHDAMYWYRQDPGQGLRLIYYSQIVNDFQKGDIAEGYSVSREKKESFPLTVTSAQKNPTAFYLCASSIGYRGSSGANVLTFGAGSRLTVL.

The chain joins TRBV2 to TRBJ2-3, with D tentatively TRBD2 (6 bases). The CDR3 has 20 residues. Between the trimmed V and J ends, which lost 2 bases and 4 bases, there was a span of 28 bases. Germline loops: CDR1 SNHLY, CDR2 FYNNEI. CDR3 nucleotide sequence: TGTGCCAGCAGTGAACCTTCGACTAGGAGCATCTTTGGTGCGGCAGATACGCAGTATTTT. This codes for CASSEPSTRSIFGAADTQYF. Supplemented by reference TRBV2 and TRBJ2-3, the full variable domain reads EPEVTQTPSHQVTQMGQEVILRCVPISNHLYFYWYRQILGQKVEFLVSFYNNEISEKSEIFDDQFSVERPDGSNFTLKIRSTKLEDSAMYFCASSEPSTRSIFGAADTQYFGPGTRLTVL.

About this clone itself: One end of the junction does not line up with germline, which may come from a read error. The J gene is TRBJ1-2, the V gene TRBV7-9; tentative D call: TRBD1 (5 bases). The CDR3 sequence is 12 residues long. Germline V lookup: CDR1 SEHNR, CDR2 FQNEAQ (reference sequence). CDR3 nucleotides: TGTTCCAGCAGCTTCCAGGGCTATGGCTACACCTTC. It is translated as CSSSFQGYGYTF.

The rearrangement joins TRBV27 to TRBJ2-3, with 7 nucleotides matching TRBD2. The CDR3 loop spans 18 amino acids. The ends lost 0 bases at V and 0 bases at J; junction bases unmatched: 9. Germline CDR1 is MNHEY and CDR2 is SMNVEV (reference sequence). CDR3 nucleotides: TGTGCCAGCAGTTTATCGGGAGTGCGGGGGTTTAGCACAGATACGCAGTATTTT. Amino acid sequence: CASSLSGVRGFSTDTQYF.

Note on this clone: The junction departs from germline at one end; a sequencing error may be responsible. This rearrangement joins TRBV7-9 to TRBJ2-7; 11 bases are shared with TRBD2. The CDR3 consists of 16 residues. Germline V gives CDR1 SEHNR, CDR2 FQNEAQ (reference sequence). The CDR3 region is CSSRESGTSGTWGQYF. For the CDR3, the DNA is TGTTCCAGCAGAGAATCCGGGACTAGCGGTACCTGGGGGCAGTACTTC.

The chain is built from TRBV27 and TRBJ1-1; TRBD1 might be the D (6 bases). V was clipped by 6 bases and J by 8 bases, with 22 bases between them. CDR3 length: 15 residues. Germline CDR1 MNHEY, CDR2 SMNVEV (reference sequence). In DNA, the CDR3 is TGTGCCAGCAGAGGCGTGGGGGGGGACACCAGAGAAGCTTTCTTT. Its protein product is CASRGVGGDTREAFF.

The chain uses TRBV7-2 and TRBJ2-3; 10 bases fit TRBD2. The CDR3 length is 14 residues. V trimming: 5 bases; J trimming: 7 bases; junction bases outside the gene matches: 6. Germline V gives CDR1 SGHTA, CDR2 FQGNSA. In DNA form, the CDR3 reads TGTGCCAGCAGCCCGTGGACTAGCGGCTATACGCAGTATTTT. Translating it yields CASSPWTSGYTQYF.

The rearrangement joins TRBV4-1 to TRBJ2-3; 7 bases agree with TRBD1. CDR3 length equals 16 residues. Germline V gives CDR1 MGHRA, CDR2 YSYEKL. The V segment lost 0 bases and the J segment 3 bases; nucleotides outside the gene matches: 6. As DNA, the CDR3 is TGCGCCAGCAGCCAAGAATGGGCAGGGGGAACAGATACGCAGTATTTT. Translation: CASSQEWAGGTDTQYF.

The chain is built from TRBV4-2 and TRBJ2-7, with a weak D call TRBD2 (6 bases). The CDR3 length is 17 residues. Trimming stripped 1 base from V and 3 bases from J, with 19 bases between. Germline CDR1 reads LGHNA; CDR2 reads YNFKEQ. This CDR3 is CASSQGSSGGAFYEQYF. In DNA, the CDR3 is TGTGCCAGCAGCCAAGGTAGCTCCGGGGGAGCTTTCTACGAGCAGTACTTC.

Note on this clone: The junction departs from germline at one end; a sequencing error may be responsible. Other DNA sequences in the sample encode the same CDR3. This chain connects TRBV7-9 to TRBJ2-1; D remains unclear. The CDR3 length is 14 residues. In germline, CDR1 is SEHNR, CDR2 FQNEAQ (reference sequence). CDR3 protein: CASSLSANYNEQFF. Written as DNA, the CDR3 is TGCGCCAGCAGCTTAAGTGCTAACTACAATGAGCAGTTCTTC. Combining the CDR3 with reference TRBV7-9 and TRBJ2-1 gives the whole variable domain DTGVSQNPRHKITKRGQNVTFRCDPISEHNRLYWYRQTLGQGPEFLTYFQNEAQLEKSRLLSDRFSAERPKGSFSTLEIQRTEQGDSAMYLCASSLSANYNEQFFGPGTRLTVL.

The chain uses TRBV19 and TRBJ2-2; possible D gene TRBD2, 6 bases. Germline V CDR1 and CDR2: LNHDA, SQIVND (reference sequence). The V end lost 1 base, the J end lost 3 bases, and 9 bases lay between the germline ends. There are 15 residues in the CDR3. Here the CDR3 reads CASSIASAYTGELFF. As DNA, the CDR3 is TGTGCCAGTAGTATAGCTAGCGCGTACACCGGGGAGCTGTTTTTT.

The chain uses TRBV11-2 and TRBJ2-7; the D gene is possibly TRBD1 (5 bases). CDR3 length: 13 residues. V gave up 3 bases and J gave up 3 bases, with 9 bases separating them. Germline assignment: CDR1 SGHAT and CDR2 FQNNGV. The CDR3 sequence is CASSLTVFYEQYF. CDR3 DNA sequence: TGTGCCAGCAGCTTGACAGTCTTCTACGAGCAGTACTTC.

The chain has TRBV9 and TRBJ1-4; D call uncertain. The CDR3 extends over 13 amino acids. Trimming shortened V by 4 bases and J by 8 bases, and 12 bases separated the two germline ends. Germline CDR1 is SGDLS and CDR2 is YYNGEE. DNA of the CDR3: TGTGCCAGCAGCTCTCGATCAGCGGAAAAACTGTTTTTT. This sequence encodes CASSSRSAEKLFF. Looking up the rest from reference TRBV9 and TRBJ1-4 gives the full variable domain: DSGVTQTPKHLITATGQRVTLRCSPRSGDLSVYWYQQSLDQGLQFLIQYYNGEERAKGNILERFSAQQFPDLHSELNLSSLELGDSALYFCASSSRSAEKLFFGSGTQLSVL.

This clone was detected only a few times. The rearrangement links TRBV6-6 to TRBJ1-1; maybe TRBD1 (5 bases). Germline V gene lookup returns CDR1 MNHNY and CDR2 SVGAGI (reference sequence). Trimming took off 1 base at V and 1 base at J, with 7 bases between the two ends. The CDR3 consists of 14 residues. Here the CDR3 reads CASSYWGENTEAFF. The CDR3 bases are TGTGCCAGCAGTTACTGGGGGGAGAACACTGAAGCTTTCTTT.

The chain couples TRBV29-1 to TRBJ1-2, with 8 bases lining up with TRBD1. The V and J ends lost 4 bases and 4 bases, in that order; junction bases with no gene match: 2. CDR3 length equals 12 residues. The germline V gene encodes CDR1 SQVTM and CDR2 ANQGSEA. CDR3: CSVVTGGYGYTF. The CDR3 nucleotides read TGCAGCGTTGTTACAGGGGGCTATGGCTACACCTTC.

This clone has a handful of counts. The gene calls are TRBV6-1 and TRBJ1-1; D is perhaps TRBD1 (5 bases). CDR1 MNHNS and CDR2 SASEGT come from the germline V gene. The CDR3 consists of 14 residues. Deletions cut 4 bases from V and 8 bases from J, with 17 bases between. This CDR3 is CASSVWKQVSEAFF. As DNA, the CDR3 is TGTGCCAGCAGTGTGTGGAAACAGGTGTCCGAAGCTTTCTTT.

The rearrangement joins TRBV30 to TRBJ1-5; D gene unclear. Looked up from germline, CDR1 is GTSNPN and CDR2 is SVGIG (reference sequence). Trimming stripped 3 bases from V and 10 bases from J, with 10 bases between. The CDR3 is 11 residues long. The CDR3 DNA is TGTGCCTGGAGGGCCTCGGGACCCCAGCATTTT. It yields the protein CAWRASGPQHF.

CDR3 residues: CASALQGVNTEAFF. The DNA of the CDR3 is TGTGCCAGCGCACTCCAGGGGGTGAACACTGAAGCTTTCTTT. The genes are TRBV6-6 and TRBJ1-1; 7 nucleotides line up with TRBD1. V shed 8 bases, J shed 0 bases, and the junction held 6 bases outside the gene matches. Germline values: CDR1 MNHNY, CDR2 SVGAGI (reference sequence). This CDR3 contains 14 residues.

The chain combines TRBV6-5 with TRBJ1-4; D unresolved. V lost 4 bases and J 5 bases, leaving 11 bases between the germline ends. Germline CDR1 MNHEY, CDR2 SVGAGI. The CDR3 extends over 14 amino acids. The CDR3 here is CASSSSRGNEKLFF. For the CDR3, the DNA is TGTGCCAGCAGTTCCTCTAGAGGGAATGAAAAACTGTTTTTT.

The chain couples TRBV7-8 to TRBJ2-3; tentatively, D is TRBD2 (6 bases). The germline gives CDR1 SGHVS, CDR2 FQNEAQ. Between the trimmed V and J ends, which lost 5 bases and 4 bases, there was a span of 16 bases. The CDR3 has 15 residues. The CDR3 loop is CASSGDGWGADTQYF. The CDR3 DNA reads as TGTGCCAGCAGCGGGGACGGCTGGGGGGCAGATACGCAGTATTTT.

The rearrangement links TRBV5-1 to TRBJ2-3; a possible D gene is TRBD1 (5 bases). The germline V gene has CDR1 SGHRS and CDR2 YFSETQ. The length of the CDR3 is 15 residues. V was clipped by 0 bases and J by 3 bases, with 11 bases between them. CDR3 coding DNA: TGCGCCAGCAGCTTGGATTCAGGGCGTACAGATACGCAGTATTTT. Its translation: CASSLDSGRTDTQYF.

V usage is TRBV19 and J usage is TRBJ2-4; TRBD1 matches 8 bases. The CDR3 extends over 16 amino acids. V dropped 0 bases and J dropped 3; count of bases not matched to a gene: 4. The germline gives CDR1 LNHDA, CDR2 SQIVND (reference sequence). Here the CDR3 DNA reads TGTGCCAGTAGTATAGACGCGGGACAGGACAAAAACATTCAGTACTTC. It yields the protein CASSIDAGQDKNIQYF. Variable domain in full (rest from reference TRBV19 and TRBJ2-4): DGGITQSPKYLFRKEGQNVTLSCEQNLNHDAMYWYRQDPGQGLRLIYYSQIVNDFQKGDIAEGYSVSREKKESFPLTVTSAQKNPTAFYLCASSIDAGQDKNIQYFGAGTRLSVL.

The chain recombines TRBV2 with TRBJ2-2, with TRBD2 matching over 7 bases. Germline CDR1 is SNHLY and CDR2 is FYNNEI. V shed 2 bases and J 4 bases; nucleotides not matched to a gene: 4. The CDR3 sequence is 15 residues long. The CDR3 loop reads CASSEMGGGTGELFF. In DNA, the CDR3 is TGTGCCAGCAGTGAAATGGGGGGGGGCACCGGGGAGCTGTTTTTT.